This T cell receptor (beta chain) was recovered during a study of blood T cell repertoires in COVID-19. Trimming stripped 8 bases from V and 6 bases from J, with 20 bases between. Germline CDR1 is SSHAT and CDR2 is FNYEAQ (reference sequence). CDR3 length: 14 amino acids. The table came from immunoSEQ multiplex PCR; TCRdb's copy has only in-frame clones and leaves some out. The data hold approximately 250,000 clones, with roughly 80% observed a single time. The sample comprised peripheral blood. The TCR comes from a man aged 60-69 years who had recovered from COVID-19. The V call is TRBV7-7, the J call TRBJ2-7; possible D gene TRBD2, 6 bases. The CDR3 nucleotides are TGTGCCAGCGCGCCCGGTGGAGGGTCCCGCGAGCAGTACTTC. It codes for CASAPGGGSREQYF.